Listed below are T cell receptor beta chains from one sample, sequenced in a study of monozygotic twins with inflammatory bowel disease. TCRdb reanalyzed the 5' RACE reads and collapses them to one entry per CDR3 protein, without DNA. Recorded for this sample: about 330,000 distinct CDR3 sequences. The sequencing input was blood. The receptors were sampled from a human donor with ulcerative colitis or Crohn's disease, or a healthy co-twin of an affected twin (not recorded which). Both conserved end residues are part of each CDR3.

V gene: TRBV7-9
CDR3 length: 16
J gene: TRBJ2-2
CDR3 protein: CASSPASGGITGELFF

V gene: TRBV5-4
CDR3 length: 14
J gene: TRBJ2-7
CDR3 protein: CASRPYPEIGEQYF

V gene: TRBV6-5
CDR3 length: 13
J gene: TRBJ2-4
CDR3 protein: CASSVRNKNIQYF

V gene: TRBV3-1
CDR3 length: 16
J gene: TRBJ2-1
CDR3 protein: CASTYPGASGRHEQFF

V gene: TRBV6-5
CDR3 length: 15
J gene: TRBJ2-7
CDR3 protein: CASSYLGLATYEQYF

V gene: TRBV28
CDR3 length: 13
J gene: TRBJ2-3
CDR3 protein: CASNPPSTDTQYF

V gene: TRBV7-8
CDR3 length: 15
J gene: TRBJ2-1
CDR3 protein: CASSLAAGRYNEQFF

V gene: TRBV5-6
CDR3 length: 14
J gene: TRBJ1-2
CDR3 protein: CASSFERTTYGYTF

V gene: TRBV20-1
CDR3 length: 15
J gene: TRBJ2-7
CDR3 protein: CSASSRRGSSYEQYF

V gene: TRBV5-6
CDR3 length: 15
J gene: TRBJ1-1
CDR3 protein: CASSLQFTLNTEAFF

V gene: TRBV5-1
CDR3 length: 14
J gene: TRBJ1-1
CDR3 protein: CASSFTGDGTEAFF

V gene: TRBV7-6
CDR3 length: 17
J gene: TRBJ1-1
CDR3 protein: CASSLRGQGAANTEAFF

V gene: TRBV5-5
CDR3 length: 16
J gene: TRBJ1-6
CDR3 protein: CASSLWTGQVNSPLHF

V gene: TRBV5-6
CDR3 length: 14
J gene: TRBJ2-7
CDR3 protein: CASSAGQYHDEQYF

V gene: TRBV5-6
CDR3 length: 16
J gene: TRBJ2-3
CDR3 protein: CASSRSSGGYTNTQYF

V gene: TRBV12-3/TRBV12-4
CDR3 length: 16
J gene: TRBJ1-4
CDR3 protein: CASSLSRTGANEKLFF

V gene: TRBV5-1
CDR3 length: 14
J gene: TRBJ2-5
CDR3 protein: CASSLNSGSETQYF

V gene: TRBV4-1
CDR3 length: 17
J gene: TRBJ1-1
CDR3 protein: CASSQAGGRGGWTEAFF

V gene: TRBV29-1
CDR3 length: 13
J gene: TRBJ2-2
CDR3 protein: CSVAGGWTGELFF

V gene: TRBV4-1
CDR3 length: 15
J gene: TRBJ2-1
CDR3 protein: CASSQDWERGNEQFF

V gene: TRBV12-3/TRBV12-4
CDR3 length: 14
J gene: TRBJ1-1
CDR3 protein: CASSLASLGTEAFF

V gene: TRBV18
CDR3 length: 14
J gene: TRBJ2-3
CDR3 protein: CASEPAGGTDTQYF

V gene: TRBV19
CDR3 length: 14
J gene: TRBJ2-1
CDR3 protein: CASSTRQGTNEQFF